The entry below gives a single T cell receptor (beta chain) sequence along with its context. The record originates from a study of blood T cell repertoires in COVID-19. At the level of the study: Sites across the United States, Italy and Spain contributed samples from acute and convalescent COVID-19. PBMCs, B-cell-depleted T cells, or T cells were the source of the cDNA or gDNA that made up the material.

In the original processing: Amplification of reference gene primers was used by the study to estimate nucleated cell counts. Profiled with immunoSEQ multiplex PCR; TCRdb holds only in-frame clones, not every one. V, J and clone size were drawn from that table, and D and trimming were deduced from the DNA. The sample lists some 290,000 clones, 81% occurring once. Germline V CDR1 and CDR2: SGHTA, FQGNSA. The junction had 9 bases not matched to a gene; V was cut back by 4 bases and J by 3 bases. The CDR3 length is 16 residues. The sample consisted of peripheral blood. This receptor was identified in a woman aged 60-70 years with active or convalescent COVID-19. The chain uses TRBV7-2 and TRBJ2-7; 10 bases match TRBD1. The CDR3 region has the DNA TGTGCCAGCAGCTCCTCCTTAAGGGACAGGGGCTACGAGCAGTACTTC. It translates to CASSSSLRDRGYEQYF. Full variable domain (outside the CDR3, taken from reference TRBV7-2 and TRBJ2-7): GAGVSQSPSNKVTEKGKDVELRCDPISGHTALYWYRQSLGQGLEFLIYFQGNSAPDKSGLPSDRFSAERTGGSVSTLTIQRTQQEDSAVYLCASSSSLRDRGYEQYFGPGTRLTVT.